This T cell receptor beta chain appears in the sequencing data of a study of regulatory T cells in long-lasting Graves disease. Time point specified: persistent/refractory GD, antithyroid drugs over 5 years with positive TRAb. From RNA extracted from PBMCs, the TCR library was made. Patients were from an endocrinology department in Xi'an, China. The CDR3 consists of 14 residues. Trimming took off 5 bases at V and 0 bases at J, with 8 bases between the two ends. Sequencing libraries for TCR beta were prepared with iRepertoire HTBI primers and Arm-PCR of CDR3 regions. TCRdb re-analysed the multiplex PCR reads in MiXCR, keeping a single row per CDR3 protein. The table has about 460,000 distinct CDR3 sequences, under 25% seen once. General study findings and limits: TRBV28 was favored in persistent disease, as were TRBJ1-2 and TRBJ2-5.

This clonotype was observed at least ten times. The antigen remains unidentified. Specimen: peripheral blood mononuclear cells (PBMCs), collected when the disease was refractory, from a patient treated with antithyroid drugs. The sequence derives from a female donor with Graves disease. The rearrangement links TRBV12-3 or TRBV12-4 to TRBJ1-5, with D unclear. The CDR3 DNA is TGTGCCAGCAGTCCAGACGGTAGCAATCAGCCCCAGCATTTT. Protein: CASSPDGSNQPQHF.